Presented here are 5 T cell receptor beta chains from one specimen sequenced in a study of T cell responses to AZD1222 COVID-19 vaccine (dated by TCRdb to the early 2020s). The time point label corresponds to: baseline before first vaccination. The treatment or condition label of this sample denotes: meningococcal conjugate vaccine given as trial control. The protocol used for the library was the immunoSEQ multiplex PCR assay. TCRdb mirrors the immuneACCESS table, restricted to in-frame sequences. Some clones are absent from its copies; in checked studies, under half trace to an unresolved V gene, and the reason for the others is unknown. Counted in this sample were under 250,000 clones; more than 85% of them appeared once. The ten largest clones capture over 0.95% of the sample. The specimen was peripheral blood, collected on day 0 of MenACWY control vaccination. Receptors originate from an adult in good health.

The chain links TRBV6-5 to TRBJ1-1, with D perhaps TRBD1 (5 bases). The V end was cut by 6 bases, the J end by 0 bases, with 11 bases between. Germline V gene sequence: CDR1 MNHEY, CDR2 SVGAGI. CDR3 size: 14 residues. CDR3 loop: CASRGGVMNTEAFF. The CDR3 nucleotides read TGTGCCAGCAGGGGGGGGGTCATGAACACTGAAGCTTTCTTT.

The rearrangement uses TRBV28 and TRBJ2-7; 10 bases map to TRBD1. V lost 5 bases, J lost 5 bases, and 9 bases stayed unmatched. Germline V gene data show CDR1 as MDHEN and CDR2 as SYDVKM. The CDR3 covers 15 residues. The DNA of the CDR3 is TGTGCCAGCAGTACTATCGGGACAGGGGACGACGAGCAGTACTTC. This gives the protein CASSTIGTGDDEQYF. Looking up the rest from reference TRBV28 and TRBJ2-7 gives the full variable domain: DVKVTQSSRYLVKRTGEKVFLECVQDMDHENMFWYRQDPGLGLRLIYFSYDVKMKEKGDIPEGYSVSREKKERFSLILESASTNQTSMYLCASSTIGTGDDEQYFGPGTRLTVT.

The chain combines TRBV7-6 with TRBJ2-3; 11 bases are shared with TRBD2. Germline V gene sequence: CDR1 SGHVS, CDR2 FNYEAQ. V was pared by 4 bases and J by 2 bases, with 5 bases of the junction left unmatched. This CDR3 is 16 amino acids long. CDR3 sequence: CASSSRLAGPTDTQYF. The CDR3 DNA reads TGTGCCAGCAGCTCGCGACTAGCGGGGCCCACAGATACGCAGTATTTT.

The chain joins TRBV11-2 to TRBJ2-3; 8 nucleotides agree with TRBD1. The CDR3 is 14 residues long. The trim removed 5 bases at V and 3 bases at J, leaving 4 bases unmatched. The germline CDR1 and CDR2 sequences are SGHAT and FQNNGV. DNA for the CDR3: TGTGCCAGCAGCCAGGGGGCAGAAACAGATACGCAGTATTTT. Translating gives CASSQGAETDTQYF.

The rearrangement uses TRBV7-9 and TRBJ1-1; D might be TRBD1 (6 bases). V was shortened by 3 bases and J by 5 bases, with 10 bases between the two germline ends. Germline values: CDR1 SEHNR, CDR2 FQNEAQ (reference sequence). CDR3 size: 13 residues. The chain's CDR3 is CASSFGGRTEAFF. In DNA, the CDR3 is TGTGCCAGCAGCTTTGGGGGGCGGACTGAAGCTTTCTTT. Full variable domain (missing parts from reference TRBV7-9 and TRBJ1-1): DTGVSQNPRHKITKRGQNVTFRCDPISEHNRLYWYRQTLGQGPEFLTYFQNEAQLEKSRLLSDRFSAERPKGSFSTLEIQRTEQGDSAMYLCASSFGGRTEAFFGQGTRLTVV.